The sequence of this TCR beta chain was determined in a study of PD-1 blockade in classical Hodgkin lymphoma. There was relapse after autologous stem cell transplantation in every patient, and there was variation in brentuximab vedotin exposure. The CDR3 covers 14 residues. The ends were cut back, 6 bases at V and 1 base at J, with 12 bases in the middle. CDR1 and CDR2 from the germline V gene are MDHEN and SYDVKM. Profiled with immunoSEQ multiplex PCR; TCRdb holds only in-frame clones, not every one. The data contain 35,000 to 50,000 clones, 76% of them singletons. Sequences were derived from peripheral blood mononuclear cells (PBMCs), sampled at baseline. The chain combines TRBV28 with TRBJ1-2, with unresolved D. This TCR was recovered from a human donor with classical Hodgkin lymphoma. CDR3 amino acids: CASRDTARNYGYTF. In DNA form, the CDR3 reads TGTGCCAGCAGGGATACAGCGCGTAACTATGGCTACACCTTC.